The 17 T cell receptor beta chains reported below all come from one sample, sequenced in a study of T cells in women clearing cervical HPV infection (dated by TCRdb to between 2018 and 2020). Libraries came from the immunoSEQ multiplex PCR assay. TCRdb re-hosts the immuneACCESS table, in-frame sequences only. Its copies lack some clones; in the studies checked, an unresolved V gene accounts for under half of them, and the cause for the rest is not known. The sample table records fewer than 40,000 clones. The ten top clones hold approximately 6.8% of the sample. The specimen was blood buffy coat. The receptor source for this set is a woman aged 18 to 75 with a cervical HPV16 infection that either progressed to CIN3+ or cleared (not recorded which).

To note about this clone: The read terminates 3 residues ahead of where the CDR3 ends, so the germline J gene completes it. This chain links TRBV30 with TRBJ2-4, with a possible D match to TRBD1 (7 bases). This CDR3 region has 13 residues. The V gene's germline CDR1 is GTSNPN and CDR2 SVGIG (reference sequence). The part of the CDR3 DNA that was read is TGTGCCTGGAACAGGGGAACGGGGGATGGT. Translating gives CAWNRGTGDG. The CDR3, in full, reads CAWNRGTGDGQYF.

As concerns this clone: Read coverage stops 3 residues before the CDR3 terminus; the germline J gene supplies the remainder. The chain recombines TRBV7-2 with TRBJ1-2; no clear D. V lost 1 base and J lost 2, with 8 bases in between. There are 14 residues in the CDR3. CDR1 is SGHTA, CDR2 FQGNSA, per germline. CDR3 amino acids: CASSLVAGNYGYTF. CDR3 bases read: TGTGCCAGCAGCTTAGTCGCAGGAAACTATGGC. Combining the CDR3 with reference TRBV7-2 and TRBJ1-2 gives the whole variable domain GAGVSQSPSNKVTEKGKDVELRCDPISGHTALYWYRQSLGQGLEFLIYFQGNSAPDKSGLPSDRFSAERTGGSVSTLTIQRTQQEDSAVYLCASSLVAGNYGYTFGSGTRLTVV.

Remarks on this clone: The read comes to an end 3 residues before the CDR3 does, leaving the germline J gene to fill in the end. The rearrangement uses TRBV2 and TRBJ2-5; TRBD1 aligns across 7 bases. The germline V gene encodes CDR1 SNHLY and CDR2 FYNNEI. The CDR3 totals 16 residues. Unmatched junction bases numbered 11, after V lost 6 bases and J lost 1 base. CDR3 bases read: TGTGCCAGCAGCCTTGGATTCTGGGACAGCCAAGAGACC. This translates into CASSLGFWDSQET. The whole CDR3 is CASSLGFWDSQETQYF.

About this clone itself: The read terminates 3 residues before the CDR3 end, so the remaining end is supplied by the germline J gene. J is TRBJ2-7 and V is TRBV27, with D unresolved. CDR1 is MNHEY and CDR2 is SMNVEV in the germline V gene (reference sequence). Trimming left V 4 bases short and J 3 bases short, with 13 bases between. The CDR3 has 14 amino acids. The sequenced part of the CDR3 DNA is TGTGCCAGCAGTTCAAGAACAGAAAACTACGAG. It is translated as CASSSRTENYE. The CDR3 reads in full as CASSSRTENYEQYF.

Notes on this clone: The CDR3 end lies 3 residues beyond the end of the read and is filled in from the germline J gene. This chain uses TRBV6-4 with TRBJ2-4; possibly TRBD1 for D (5 bases). Per the germline V gene, CDR1 is MRHNA and CDR2 is SNTAGT. This CDR3 contains 22 residues. The V end was cut by 6 bases, the J end by 0 bases, with 33 bases between. This CDR3 reads CASRDTHFRKKMRYRAKNIQYF. CDR3 DNA, as far as it was read: TGTGCCAGCAGGGACACTCACTTTCGAAAGAAGATGAGATATAGAGCCAAAAACATT.

On this clone itself: The read is 3 residues too short to cover the CDR3 end, so that end is filled in from the germline J gene. The chain is built from TRBV29-1 and TRBJ2-7; 10 bases map to TRBD1. The CDR3 is made up of 17 amino acids. After removal of 6 bases from V and 5 bases from J, the junction contained 19 bases not matched to a gene. From germline, CDR1 is SQVTM and CDR2 ANQGSEA. CDR3 DNA, as far as it was read: TGCAGCGTCGCACACCGGGACAGGGGCCTCGCTTCCCACGAG. This translates into CSVAHRDRGLASHE. The entire CDR3 protein is CSVAHRDRGLASHEQYF.

Points on this clone: The DNA ends 3 residues before the CDR3 does, and the rest of the CDR3 is filled in from the germline J gene. This chain links TRBV27 with TRBJ1-1, with D maybe TRBD1 (5 bases). The CDR3 contains 19 residues. Trimming pared 5 bases from V and 5 bases from J, leaving 30 bases between. Germline V lookup: CDR1 MNHEY, CDR2 SMNVEV (reference sequence). CDR3: CASSLTLAREWLGRTEAFF. The covered CDR3 bases are TGTGCCAGCAGTCTAACCCTCGCCAGGGAGTGGTTGGGTAGGACTGAA.

For this clone: From the germline J gene comes the end of the CDR3, since the read stops 3 residues before it. J is TRBJ2-2 and V is TRBV30; D is undetermined. The V gene's germline CDR1 is GTSNPN and CDR2 SVGIG (reference sequence). The CDR3 loop spans 14 amino acids. V dropped 2 bases and J dropped 0 bases, with 7 bases sitting between them. The CDR3 protein is CAWSRSPNTGELFF. CDR3 bases read: TGTGCCTGGAGTCGTTCCCCGAACACCGGGGAG.

In the case of this clone: The CDR3 end lies 3 residues beyond the end of the read and is filled in from the germline J gene. V is TRBV11-2 and J is TRBJ2-5; TRBD2 might be the D (6 bases). The V gene's germline CDR1 is SGHAT and CDR2 FQNNGV. This CDR3 is 15 amino acids long. Trimming cost V 1 base and J 5 bases, with 14 bases left between them. The DNA read from the CDR3 is TGTGCCAGCAGCTTAGGGCAGGGAGGAGGGGAGACC. It yields the protein CASSLGQGGGET. The whole CDR3 sequence reads CASSLGQGGGETQYF.

To note about this clone: The CDR3 goes on 3 residues after the read ends, and that part is filled in from the germline J gene. The V call is TRBV7-3, the J call TRBJ2-3; tentative D call: TRBD1 (6 bases). The CDR3 is made up of 17 amino acids. Per germline, CDR1 SGHTA and CDR2 FQGTGA. The V end lost 8 bases, the J end lost 2 bases, and 23 bases lay between the germline ends. The CDR3 sequence: CASGVGHNYTITDTQYF. Incomplete CDR3 DNA: TGTGCCAGCGGGGTGGGACATAACTACACCATCACAGATACG.

For this clone: The read ends 3 residues before the CDR3 terminus; that terminus is restored from the germline J gene. The chain carries TRBV6-1 and TRBJ1-2; 7 bases match TRBD1. Germline V gene lookup returns CDR1 MNHNS and CDR2 SASEGT. The CDR3 runs to 17 residues. This CDR3 is CASSEYPRDSSTDTYTF. CDR3 bases read: TGTGCCAGCAGTGAATACCCCCGGGACAGCTCCACAGATACC.

Worth noting for this clone: The read falls 3 residues short of the CDR3 end, and the missing part is taken from the germline J gene. The chain has TRBV5-1 and TRBJ2-1; 8 bases are shared with TRBD1. The CDR3 is 16 residues long. Looked up from germline, CDR1 is SGHRS and CDR2 is YFSETQ. The junction had 5 bases not matched to a gene; V was cut back by 0 bases and J by 3 bases. The part of the CDR3 DNA that was read is TGCGCCAGCAGCTTGGGAGGCGGACAGGGCTACAATGAG. Protein sequence: CASSLGGGQGYNE. The entire CDR3 protein is CASSLGGGQGYNEQFF.

In the case of this clone: The read terminates 3 residues ahead of where the CDR3 ends, so the germline J gene completes it. The J gene is TRBJ2-7, the V gene TRBV7-8; D may be TRBD2 (5 bases). The CDR3 is made up of 17 amino acids. The germline V and J ends were trimmed by 7 bases and 2 bases, with 24 bases remaining between them. The germline CDR1 and CDR2 sequences are SGHVS and FQNEAQ. Incomplete CDR3 DNA: TGTGCCAGCACCAAAGACCCAGTCCAGCGGTTAGCCTACGAG. Translating gives CASTKDPVQRLAYE. The complete CDR3 protein is CASTKDPVQRLAYEQYF.

Incomplete CDR3 DNA: TGTGCCAGCAGCATTGGCGGGCGCAATGAC. Translated, it gives CASSIGGRND. The CDR3 in its entirety is CASSIGGRNDYTF. The genes are TRBV7-6 and TRBJ1-2; D call uncertain. The CDR3 extends 3 residues past the end of the read, so its final part is completed from the germline J gene. The germline gives CDR1 SGHVS, CDR2 FNYEAQ. The CDR3 has 13 amino acids.

Concerning this clone itself: The read ends 3 residues early relative to the CDR3; the germline J gene fills the gap. The chain carries TRBV11-2 and TRBJ2-7, with D unclear. V lost 1 base and J 3 bases, leaving 10 bases between the germline ends. Per the germline V gene, CDR1 is SGHAT and CDR2 is FQNNGV. This CDR3 is built from 14 residues. CDR3 protein: CASSLGSAYYEQYF. The sequenced part of the CDR3 DNA is TGTGCCAGCAGCTTAGGATCCGCCTACTACGAG.

Notes on this clone: The read finishes 3 residues shy of the CDR3 end, and the germline J gene is used to complete it. This chain links TRBV7-8 with TRBJ1-4, with a possible D match to TRBD1 (6 bases). Germline values: CDR1 SGHVS, CDR2 FQNEAQ. The CDR3 length is 16 residues. Trimming cost V 7 bases and J 3 bases, with 18 bases left between them. The CDR3: CASNRGSFVANEKLFF. The covered CDR3 bases are TGTGCCAGCAATAGGGGGAGCTTCGTTGCTAATGAAAAA.

A remark on this clone: Sequencing ends 3 residues short of the CDR3 end; the germline J gene provides the rest. The rearrangement uses TRBV19 and TRBJ1-6, with D perhaps matching TRBD1 (6 bases). The V end was cut by 4 bases, the J end by 0 bases, with 10 bases between. CDR1 is LNHDA, CDR2 SQIVND, per germline (reference sequence). This CDR3 has 16 amino acids. CDR3 bases read: TGTGCCAGTAGTAACACAGGGATCTCCTATAATTCACCC. Its protein product is CASSNTGISYNSP. The whole CDR3 sequence is CASSNTGISYNSPLHF.